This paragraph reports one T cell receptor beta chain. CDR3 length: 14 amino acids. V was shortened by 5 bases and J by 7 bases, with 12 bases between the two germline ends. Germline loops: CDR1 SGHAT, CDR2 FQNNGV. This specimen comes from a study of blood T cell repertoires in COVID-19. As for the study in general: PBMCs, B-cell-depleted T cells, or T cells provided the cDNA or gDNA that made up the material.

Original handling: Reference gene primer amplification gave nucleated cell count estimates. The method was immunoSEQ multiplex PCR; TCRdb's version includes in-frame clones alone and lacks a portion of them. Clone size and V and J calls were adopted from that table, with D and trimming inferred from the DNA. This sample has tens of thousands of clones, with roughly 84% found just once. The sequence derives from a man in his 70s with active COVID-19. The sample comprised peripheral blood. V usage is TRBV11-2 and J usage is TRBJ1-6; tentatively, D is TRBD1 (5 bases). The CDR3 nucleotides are TGTGCCAGCAGCCTCACAGGCGTCAATTCACCCCTCCACTTT. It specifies CASSLTGVNSPLHF.